The T cell receptor beta chain described here comes from a study of cytomegalovirus exposure and HLA in healthy donors. Germline loops: CDR1 LGHNA, CDR2 YNFKEQ. The V segment lost 4 bases and the J segment 4 bases; nucleotides outside the gene matches: 9. This CDR3 is built from 16 residues. The PCR had 60 Vbeta and 13 Jbeta primers. Measured with immunoSEQ multiplex PCR; TCRdb has only the in-frame clones, and not every one. The sample contains 150,000 to 200,000 clones, 82% of which appear only once. This receptor was identified in a man aged 35 to 55 in good health and CMV-seronegative. The material sequenced was PBMCs. The chain recombines TRBV4-2 with TRBJ2-7; 11 nucleotides align to TRBD2. The CDR3 sequence: CASSPPGTSGDYEQYF. The DNA for the CDR3 is TGTGCCAGCAGCCCCCCCGGGACTAGCGGAGATTACGAGCAGTACTTC.